The next 20 T cell receptor beta chains were all read from a single sample in a study of T cells in Graves' hyperthyroidism and ophthalmopathy. TCR beta CDR3 regions were amplified from RNA transcripts. First-round RT-PCR targeting the TCR CDR3 was performed with the HTBI primer set. TCRdb independently ran MiXCR on the multiplex PCR reads; one entry per CDR3 protein. The table lists 200,000 to 250,000 distinct CDR3 sequences, about 17% of them singletons. Sequences were obtained from blood. Every receptor here comes from a woman between 18 and 30 years old with Graves' ophthalmopathy.

This clonotype was seen many times. The chain uses TRBV2 and TRBJ2-5, with a weak D call TRBD2 (6 bases). The CDR3 is 13 amino acids. V was trimmed by 6 bases and J by 5 bases, leaving 13 bases between them. Germline V lookup: CDR1 SNHLY, CDR2 FYNNEI. The CDR3 bases are TGTGCCAGCAGAGAGACTAGGATGGAGACCCAGTACTTC. Its protein product is CASRETRMETQYF.

This clonotype was detected ten times or more. This chain connects TRBV4-1 to TRBJ1-1; D gene uncertain. The germline V gene has CDR1 MGHRA and CDR2 YSYEKL. Deletions cut 4 bases from V and 1 base from J, with 10 bases between. The CDR3 consists of 14 residues. CDR3 DNA: TGCGCCAGCAGCCCCCAAGCGGGGAACACTGAAGCTTTCTTT. Translation gives CASSPQAGNTEAFF.

This clonotype was picked up a small number of times. The J gene is TRBJ2-7, the V gene TRBV5-1; 9 nucleotides agree with TRBD1. Germline V gene sequence: CDR1 SGHRS, CDR2 YFSETQ. This CDR3 contains 14 residues. J gave up 5 bases and V 2 bases, and 5 bases lay outside the gene matches. In DNA, the CDR3 is TGCGCCAGCAGCTTCCGGACAGGGGACCACGAGCAGTACTTC. This codes for CASSFRTGDHEQYF.

This clonotype occurred many times. This chain joins TRBV6-2 or TRBV6-3 and TRBJ2-7; tentative D call: TRBD2 (6 bases). From germline, CDR1 is MNHEY and CDR2 SVGEGT. Trimming cost V 3 bases and J 0 bases, with 12 bases left between them. The CDR3 loop spans 15 amino acids. The CDR3 DNA is TGTGCCAGCAGTTATGGGACTGCCGGCTCCTACGAGCAGTACTTC. Its translation: CASSYGTAGSYEQYF.

In this sample, this clonotype turned up many times. The chain is built from TRBV27 and TRBJ1-1, with TRBD1 identical over 9 bases. Germline values: CDR1 MNHEY, CDR2 SMNVEV (reference sequence). The junction had 9 bases not matched to a gene; V was cut back by 6 bases and J by 7 bases. There are 14 residues in the CDR3. The CDR3 spells CASSRDREHYEAFF. The CDR3, as DNA: TGTGCCAGCAGCCGGGACAGGGAGCATTATGAAGCTTTCTTT.

This clonotype was seen many times. Here the CDR3 reads CASSDRTYTEAFF. CDR3 coding DNA: TGTGCCAGCAGCGACAGGACTTACACTGAAGCTTTCTTT. The chain carries TRBV2 and TRBJ1-1, with D possibly TRBD1 on 6 matching bases. Trimming left V 6 bases short and J 3 bases short, with 11 bases between. The length of the CDR3 is 13 residues. Germline V lookup: CDR1 SNHLY, CDR2 FYNNEI. The whole variable domain, remainder taken from reference TRBV2 and TRBJ1-1, is EPEVTQTPSHQVTQMGQEVILRCVPISNHLYFYWYRQILGQKVEFLVSFYNNEISEKSEIFDDQFSVERPDGSNFTLKIRSTKLEDSAMYFCASSDRTYTEAFFGQGTRLTVV.

Only one count was recorded for this clonotype. The rearrangement uses TRBV2 and TRBJ1-1; D perhaps matches TRBD1 (5 bases). Germline V lookup: CDR1 SNHLY, CDR2 FYNNEI. CDR3 length: 13 residues. Between the trimmed V and J ends, which lost 4 bases and 5 bases, there was a span of 11 bases. CDR3 amino acids: CASSGGACTEAFF. DNA for the CDR3: TGTGCCAGCAGTGGAGGGGCGTGTACTGAAGCTTTCTTT.

This clonotype was counted at least ten times. The chain links TRBV19 to TRBJ2-5; TRBD2 aligns across 7 bases. The CDR3 totals 14 residues. Germline V gene data show CDR1 as LNHDA and CDR2 as SQIVND (reference sequence). Trimming took 7 bases from V and 5 from J; bases not matched to a gene: 10. CDR3 nucleotide sequence: TGTGCCAGTAACATCAACGGGGGGACGGAGACCCAGTACTTC. Amino acid sequence: CASNINGGTETQYF.

This clonotype appeared once. The V call is TRBV7-8, the J call TRBJ2-2; 9 nucleotides match TRBD1. The CDR3 spans 15 residues. The V and J ends lost 6 bases and 7 bases, in that order; junction bases with no gene match: 9. Germline lookup yields CDR1 SGHVS and CDR2 FQNEAQ. The CDR3 loop reads CASRFRDRVSGELFF. CDR3 nucleotide sequence: TGTGCCAGCAGATTCCGGGACAGGGTGAGCGGGGAGCTGTTTTTT.

Ten or more counts support this clonotype. The chain uses TRBV18 and TRBJ1-1; TRBD1 matches at 7 bases. The germline gives CDR1 KGHSH, CDR2 LQKENI. Unmatched junction bases numbered 7, after V lost 4 bases and J lost 2 bases. The CDR3 has 15 amino acids. CDR3 in DNA: TGTGCCAGCTCACATCCGGGACAGAAAAACACTGAAGCTTTCTTT. Residues: CASSHPGQKNTEAFF.

This clonotype was seen many times. V and J are TRBV5-1 and TRBJ2-2; D is unclear. Trimming shortened V by 5 bases and J by 1 base, and 9 bases separated the two germline ends. The CDR3 spans 14 residues. Per the germline V gene, CDR1 is SGHRS and CDR2 is YFSETQ. The CDR3 DNA follows: TGCGCCAGCAGTTACACGATGAACACCGGGGAGCTGTTTTTT. It translates to CASSYTMNTGELFF.

This clonotype was seen many times. V usage is TRBV2 and J usage is TRBJ1-2; TRBD1 agrees at 8 bases. The germline V gene encodes CDR1 SNHLY and CDR2 FYNNEI. The CDR3 runs 12 residues. Trimming removed 6 bases from V and 8 bases from J; junction bases left unmatched: 5. The CDR3 sequence is CASRQGAEGYTF. As DNA, the CDR3 is TGTGCCAGCAGGCAGGGGGCTGAGGGCTACACCTTC.

This clonotype was recorded at least ten times. The CDR3 bases are TGTGCCAGCAGGAGGGGGAAAGAAGCTTTCTTT. Its translation: CASRRGKEAFF. The J gene is TRBJ1-1, the V gene TRBV13, with a possible D match to TRBD1 (6 bases). CDR1 is PRHDT, CDR2 FYEKMQ, per germline (reference sequence). The CDR3 covers 11 residues. The V end was cut by 6 bases, the J end by 8 bases, with 10 bases between.

Many counts were recorded for this clonotype. This chain connects TRBV7-9 to TRBJ2-7, with D possibly TRBD2 on 7 matching bases. This CDR3 region has 16 residues. The germline V gene encodes CDR1 SEHNR and CDR2 FQNEAQ (reference sequence). Trimming pared 1 base from V and 1 base from J, leaving 14 bases between. The CDR3 region has the DNA TGTGCCAGCAGCTTAGGAGGGGGGGCCGCATCCTACGAGCAGTACTTC. This translates into CASSLGGGAASYEQYF.

This clonotype was found many times. The chain employs TRBV2 and TRBJ2-3; tentative D call: TRBD1 (5 bases). Germline V gene lookup returns CDR1 SNHLY and CDR2 FYNNEI. V was clipped by 5 bases and J by 0 bases, with 9 bases between them. The CDR3 has 14 amino acids. The CDR3 sequence: CASSLGVSTDTQYF. The CDR3 nucleotides are TGTGCCAGCAGTCTAGGGGTGAGCACAGATACGCAGTATTTT.

Notes on this clonotype: Being one base from a much bigger clone, this may be a read error. The rearrangement links TRBV6-2 or TRBV6-3 to TRBJ1-2; weak D call: TRBD1 (6 bases). Germline V gives CDR1 MNHEY, CDR2 SVGEGT. The CDR3 extends over 17 amino acids. V was cut by 6 bases and J by 6 bases, with 26 bases left in between. CDR3 sequence (DNA): TGTGCCAGCAGCTATTGGACAAGGGGGGGTTCGGAGAATGGCTACACCTTC. Translated, it gives CASSYWTRGGSENGYTF.

This clonotype was counted a single time. V is TRBV2 and J is TRBJ1-6, with 10 positions matching TRBD1. Per germline, CDR1 SNHLY and CDR2 FYNNEI. With V trimmed by 6 bases and J by 10 bases, 9 bases remained unmatched. The CDR3 is 15 residues long. CDR3 sequence (DNA): TGTGCCAGCAGGGAGGGACAGGGGATTGCATCACCCCTCCACTTT. The encoded protein is CASREGQGIASPLHF.

This clonotype was seen repeatedly, ten times or more. V gene TRBV7-3 combines with J gene TRBJ2-1, with TRBD2 identical over 9 bases. The CDR3 sequence is 16 residues long. Losses at the gene ends were 2 bases for V and 4 bases for J; bases not matched to a gene: 6. The V gene's germline CDR1 is SGHTA and CDR2 FQGTGA. The CDR3 coding sequence is TGTGCCAGCAGCTTATCGAGCGGGGGGCCATACAATGAGCAGTTCTTC. As protein: CASSLSSGGPYNEQFF. The full variable domain, with the rest looked up from reference TRBV7-3 and TRBJ2-1, is GAGVSQTPSNKVTEKGKYVELRCDPISGHTALYWYRQSLGQGPEFLIYFQGTGAADDSGLPNDRFFAVRPEGSVSTLKIQRTERGDSAVYLCASSLSSGGPYNEQFFGPGTRLTVL.

This sequence joins TRBV20-1 and TRBJ1-2, with 10 bases identical to TRBD1. After removal of 1 base from V and 6 bases from J, the junction contained 2 bases not matched to a gene. Germline V CDR1 and CDR2: DFQATT, SNEGSKA (reference sequence). The CDR3 runs to 13 residues. The CDR3 sequence is CSARGQGAHGYTF. The CDR3 DNA reads TGCAGTGCTAGAGGACAGGGGGCCCATGGCTACACCTTC.

As DNA, the CDR3 is TGTGCCAGCAGATGGAGTCGGAATGAAAAACTGTTTTTT. Translated: CASRWSRNEKLFF. The V call is TRBV5-6, the J call TRBJ1-4; no reliable D call. Germline loops: CDR1 SGHDT, CDR2 YYEEEE. This CDR3 spans 13 amino acids. With 5 bases removed from V and 5 bases from J, the gap between germline ends came to 10 bases.